These 14 T cell receptor beta chains originate from one sample sequenced in a study of blood T cell repertoires in COVID-19. The protocol was immunoSEQ multiplex PCR, while the TCRdb copy is restricted to in-frame clones and leaves out a portion. The repertoire holds about 180,000 clones, with 80% to 90% as singletons. Sequenced: peripheral blood. These receptors originate from a man aged 45-60 years with active or convalescent COVID-19.

This clone was found once. The chain uses TRBV30 and TRBJ1-6; D unresolved. V shed 4 bases and J shed 10 bases, with 14 bases lying between them. This CDR3 region has 13 residues. From germline, CDR1 is GTSNPN and CDR2 SVGIG (reference sequence). The CDR3: CAWKPSLRSPLHF. DNA of the CDR3: TGTGCCTGGAAGCCATCGCTTCGGTCACCCCTCCACTTT.

The chain uses TRBV12-3 or TRBV12-4 and TRBJ1-1, with no clear D. This CDR3 has 13 amino acids. The germline V and J ends were trimmed by 3 bases and 1 base, with 6 bases remaining between them. CDR3 coding DNA: TGTGCCAGCAGTTTGTCCTGGAACACTGAAGCTTTCTTT. Translating it yields CASSLSWNTEAFF.

Only one count was recorded for this clone. The chain combines TRBV7-2 with TRBJ2-7; TRBD2 might be the D (7 bases). Between the trimmed V and J ends, which lost 3 bases and 3 bases, there was a span of 12 bases. Germline V CDR1 and CDR2: SGHTA, FQGNSA. The CDR3 is made up of 14 amino acids. The CDR3 reads CASSFGGGLYEQYF. In nucleotides, the CDR3 is TGTGCCAGCAGCTTTGGGGGGGGGCTCTACGAGCAGTACTTC.

The chain joins TRBV19 to TRBJ1-5; unclear D gene. Looked up from germline, CDR1 is LNHDA and CDR2 is SQIVND (reference sequence). This CDR3 region has 15 residues. The germline V and J ends were trimmed by 5 bases and 0 bases, with 11 bases remaining between them. CDR3 in DNA: TGTGCCAGTAGTTTGTTGGGCTATAGCAATCAGCCCCAGCATTTT. Its protein is CASSLLGYSNQPQHF.

This clone occurred once. The chain links TRBV5-1 to TRBJ2-1; TRBD1 might be the D (5 bases). The CDR3 contains 15 residues. CDR1 is SGHRS and CDR2 is YFSETQ in the germline V gene. V was trimmed by 4 bases and J by 1 base, leaving 12 bases between them. The CDR3 reads CASSPRTLSYNEQFF. The CDR3 DNA reads TGCGCCAGCAGCCCCCGGACACTTTCCTACAATGAGCAGTTCTTC. Full variable domain (remainder filled in from reference TRBV5-1 and TRBJ2-1): KAGVTQTPRYLIKTRGQQVTLSCSPISGHRSVSWYQQTPGQGLQFLFEYFSETQRNKGNFPGRFSGRQFSNSRSEMNVSTLELGDSALYLCASSPRTLSYNEQFFGPGTRLTVL.

The chain couples TRBV27 to TRBJ1-5; 7 bases are a match to TRBD1. J was trimmed by 4 bases and V by 2 bases; bases with no gene match: 8. The germline V gene encodes CDR1 MNHEY and CDR2 SMNVEV (reference sequence). The CDR3 runs 16 residues. Written as DNA, the CDR3 is TGTGCCAGCAGTTTACGACTGATACAGGGGAATCAGCCCCAGCATTTT. Amino acids: CASSLRLIQGNQPQHF.

The chain carries TRBV5-1 and TRBJ2-3, with 11 positions matching TRBD2. The CDR3 is 17 amino acids. J lost 2 bases, V lost 2 bases, and 7 bases had no gene match. In germline, CDR1 is SGHRS, CDR2 YFSETQ. The CDR3 sequence: CASSFVSGRDNTDTQYF. The CDR3 DNA is TGCGCCAGCAGCTTCGTTAGCGGGAGGGATAACACAGATACGCAGTATTTT.

The chain links TRBV19 to TRBJ1-2, with D possibly being TRBD1 (6 bases). The germline V gene encodes CDR1 LNHDA and CDR2 SQIVND (reference sequence). V shed 11 bases and J shed 5 bases, with 15 bases lying between them. The length of the CDR3 is 12 residues. The CDR3, as DNA: TGTGCCGCCAGGGAGGGGGGTTATGGCTACACCTTC. Amino acids: CAAREGGYGYTF.

There are a few counts of this clone. V gene TRBV10-1 combines with J gene TRBJ2-7, with 8 bases lining up with TRBD1. V was clipped by 2 bases and J by 3 bases; unmatched bases: 3. Germline V CDR1 and CDR2: WNHNN, SYGVQD (reference sequence). There are 14 residues in the CDR3. The CDR3 reads CASSEGTGNYEQYF. In DNA form, the CDR3 reads TGCGCCAGCAGTGAGGGGACAGGAAACTACGAGCAGTACTTC.

The CDR3 DNA reads as TGTGCCAATGGCCGGGAGGGGGGAAACACCATATATTTT. This gives the protein CANGREGGNTIYF. This chain connects TRBV13 to TRBJ1-3, with D maybe TRBD1 (5 bases). CDR3 length: 13 amino acids. Looked up from germline, CDR1 is PRHDT and CDR2 is FYEKMQ (reference sequence). The V end lost 10 bases, the J end lost 4 bases, and 14 bases lay between the germline ends.

The V and J genes are TRBV7-2 and TRBJ2-7; D is perhaps TRBD2 (5 bases). Per the germline V gene, CDR1 is SGHTA and CDR2 is FQGNSA. The CDR3 totals 14 residues. Between the trimmed V and J ends, which lost 0 bases and 5 bases, there was a span of 11 bases. As DNA, the CDR3 is TGTGCCAGCAGCTTAGCGAGGTGGCGGGACGAGCAGTACTTC. It codes for CASSLARWRDEQYF.

V is TRBV5-4 and J is TRBJ2-1; the match to TRBD2 covers 8 bases. J lost 10 bases, V lost 1 base, and 10 bases had no gene match. This CDR3 is built from 15 residues. Germline CDR1 reads SGHNT; CDR2 reads YYREEE (reference sequence). This CDR3 reads CASSLSLAGLGEQFF. As DNA, the CDR3 is TGTGCCAGCAGCTTGTCCCTAGCGGGCCTGGGGGAGCAGTTCTTC.

The chain joins TRBV7-9 to TRBJ1-6; maybe TRBD1 (6 bases). Trimming took 5 bases from V and 7 from J, leaving 15 bases between them. Per the germline V gene, CDR1 is SEHNR and CDR2 is FQNEAQ (reference sequence). CDR3 length: 15 amino acids. Written as DNA, the CDR3 is TGTGCCAGCAGCACTACCCTGGACAGAAATTCACCCCTCCACTTT. Amino acid sequence: CASSTTLDRNSPLHF.

V gene TRBV7-2 combines with J gene TRBJ1-6; 10 bases map to TRBD1. The germline CDR1 and CDR2 sequences are SGHTA and FQGNSA. The CDR3 sequence is 15 residues long. Germline trimming cut 1 base from V and 8 bases from J; bases unmatched to any gene: 2. The CDR3 nucleotides read TGTGCCAGCAGCTTAGACGGGACAGGGGATTCACCCCTCCACTTT. Translation gives CASSLDGTGDSPLHF.